These 7 T cell receptor beta chains came from one sample sequenced in a study of blood T cell repertoires in COVID-19. The table came from immunoSEQ multiplex PCR; TCRdb's copy has only in-frame clones and leaves some out. The sample has roughly 92,000 clones; over 70% are singletons. Material for sequencing was peripheral blood. The receptor set was obtained from a woman at least 80 years old with active or convalescent COVID-19.

The genes are TRBV20-1 and TRBJ1-4, with TRBD1 matching over 9 bases. Trimming took 3 bases from V and 5 from J; bases not matched to a gene: 13. Per the germline V gene, CDR1 is DFQATT and CDR2 is SNEGSKA (reference sequence). This CDR3 contains 17 residues. The CDR3 spells CSASPEWLGTGNEKLFF. CDR3 DNA: TGCAGTGCTAGTCCCGAGTGGCTCGGGACAGGGAATGAAAAACTGTTTTTT.

V and J are TRBV11-3 and TRBJ2-1; 7 nucleotides align to TRBD2. Germline-derived CDR1 and CDR2 are SGHNT and YENEEA. The CDR3 is made up of 15 amino acids. V was clipped by 7 bases and J by 0 bases; unmatched bases: 6. CDR3 DNA sequence: TGTGCCAGCAACCTTCGCGGGGGCTCCTACAATGAGCAGTTCTTC. Protein product: CASNLRGGSYNEQFF.

V and J are TRBV13 and TRBJ2-2; TRBD2 matches at 12 bases. Germline values: CDR1 PRHDT, CDR2 FYEKMQ (reference sequence). The CDR3 runs to 17 residues. The J segment lost 0 bases and the V segment lost 3 bases, leaving 2 bases of the junction unmatched. The CDR3 protein is CASSFRTSGTNTGELFF. CDR3 DNA sequence: TGTGCCAGCAGCTTTCGGACTAGCGGGACGAACACCGGGGAGCTGTTTTTT.

The chain joins TRBV6-6 to TRBJ1-4; TRBD1 matches at 10 bases. The CDR3 spans 16 residues. Unmatched junction bases numbered 8, after V lost 2 bases and J lost 8 bases. Germline CDR1 is MNHNY and CDR2 is SVGAGI (reference sequence). The CDR3 coding sequence is TGTGCCAGCAGTTACCCCGGGACAGGGGAGGGGGAAAAACTGTTTTTT. Protein: CASSYPGTGEGEKLFF.

V and J are TRBV5-6 and TRBJ2-2; 7 bases map to TRBD2. The CDR3 totals 17 residues. The germline CDR1 and CDR2 sequences are SGHDT and YYEEEE. V lost 0 bases, J lost 5 bases, and 10 bases stayed unmatched. CDR3 nucleotides: TGTGCCAGCAGCTTGGGCCGACTAGCACAGAGAACCGGGGAGCTGTTTTTT. Protein: CASSLGRLAQRTGELFF.

The rearrangement uses TRBV12-5 and TRBJ1-3; D call uncertain. CDR3 length: 19 amino acids. V was trimmed by 6 bases and J by 4 bases, leaving 28 bases between them. CDR1 is LGHNT and CDR2 is FRNRAP in the germline V gene. The CDR3: CASGVSAGPKASLGNTIYF. The CDR3, as DNA: TGTGCTAGTGGAGTATCGGCCGGCCCCAAAGCGTCTCTGGGAAACACCATATATTTT.

The chain carries TRBV5-8 and TRBJ2-3; unclear D gene. The CDR3 runs to 17 residues. The germline CDR1 and CDR2 sequences are SGHTS and YDEGEE. Between the trimmed V and J ends, which lost 0 bases and 2 bases, there was a span of 16 bases. The CDR3 nucleotides are TGTGCCAGCAGCTTGGTGTCCTTCCGCCAGGCCACAGATACGCAGTATTTT. This codes for CASSLVSFRQATDTQYF.